This TCR beta chain came from a study of blood T cell repertoires in COVID-19. Looking at the study overall: The study drew acute and convalescent COVID-19 samples from the United States, Italy and Spain. From T cells, B-cell-depleted T cells, or PBMCs came the material, which was cDNA or gDNA.

Source study methods: Estimation of nucleated cell counts relied on the amplification of reference gene primers. The method was immunoSEQ multiplex PCR; TCRdb's version includes in-frame clones alone and lacks a portion of them. D and trimming come from the DNA, and the V and J calls and clone size come from that table. The data contain more than 250,000 clones, roughly 84% of them singletons. V shed 0 bases and J 0 bases; nucleotides not matched to a gene: 4. The germline V gene has CDR1 MGHRA and CDR2 YSYEKL. CDR3 length: 18 amino acids. The source material was peripheral blood. This clonotype was obtained from a man in his forties or fifties with active or convalescent COVID-19. The chain employs TRBV4-1 and TRBJ2-3; TRBD2 matches at 12 bases. The CDR3 DNA is TGCGCCAGCAGCCAAGATCGCGGGACTAGCGGGAGCACAGATACGCAGTATTTT. It encodes CASSQDRGTSGSTDTQYF.